This is a list of T cell receptor beta chains from one sample in a study of cytomegalovirus exposure and HLA in healthy donors. Using immunoSEQ multiplex PCR, the repertoire was profiled, and TCRdb retains in-frame clones only, with some absent. The sample contains approximately 200,000 clones, over 75% of which appear only once. Material: PBMCs. These receptors were taken from a man younger than 35 in good health and CMV-seronegative. CDR3s leave out the opening cysteine and the closing phenylalanine or tryptophan.

V,CDR3
TRBV4-3,ASSQDVGGYEQF
TRBV6-1,ASSEIWQGGQPQH
TRBV6-5,ASSYSTGLRGYT
TRBV6-5,ASRTGTVGDNEQF
TRBV29-1,SLRESTDTQY
TRBV11-2,ASSLDKRQGGYEQY
TRBV11-1,ASSYTSSVTGELF
TRBV29-1,SVEQGGETQY
TRBV6-5,ASSPGGLSYNEQF
TRBV4-3,ASSQVIGGGRYNEQF
TRBV5-1,ASSSEFGRAGEQF
TRBV7-6,ASSSKRAGEGSGANVLT
TRBV5-1,ASSPPLLAGESDEQY
TRBV28,ASSSSGAGGPINEQF
TRBV7-8,ASSLVGQALTYVEQY
TRBV9,ASSVDASPFYNEQF
TRBV4-2,ASSQGEGSDTEAF
TRBV28,ASGTPTRVSYNEQF
TRBV7-6,ASSLSFASTDTQY
TRBV30,AWSGPPGEQF